The 30 T cell receptor beta chains below all came from one sample that was sequenced in a study of blood T cell repertoires in COVID-19. The method was immunoSEQ multiplex PCR; TCRdb's version includes in-frame clones alone and lacks a portion of them. The sample lists approximately 110,000 clones, approximately 69% occurring once. The sample was peripheral blood. All receptors come from a man aged 80 or over with acute or convalescent COVID-19.

This rearrangement joins TRBV6-6 to TRBJ2-7, with a possible D match to TRBD1 (5 bases). Germline V lookup: CDR1 MNHNY, CDR2 SVGAGI (reference sequence). With 1 base removed from V and 4 bases from J, the gap between germline ends came to 11 bases. The CDR3 contains 14 residues. CDR3: CASSYFGQGYEQYF. The CDR3 coding sequence is TGTGCCAGCAGTTACTTTGGCCAGGGTTACGAGCAGTACTTC.

The V gene is TRBV30, the J gene TRBJ2-5; D possibly corresponds to TRBD2 (6 bases). Germline CDR1 is GTSNPN and CDR2 is SVGIG (reference sequence). The length of the CDR3 is 15 residues. The V end was cut by 1 base, the J end by 5 bases, with 17 bases between. DNA of the CDR3: TGTGCCTGGAGTGGGCTCCAACTGACTAGGGAGACCCAGTACTTC. Encoded protein: CAWSGLQLTRETQYF.

The V call is TRBV5-1, the J call TRBJ1-3; TRBD1 is a possible D gene (5 bases). Germline V gene sequence: CDR1 SGHRS, CDR2 YFSETQ. Trimming removed 3 bases from V and 4 bases from J, with 11 bases in between. The CDR3 is 14 amino acids. Here the CDR3 reads CASSSTGAGNTIYF. The DNA for the CDR3 is TGCGCCAGCAGCTCTACTGGGGCCGGAAACACCATATATTTT. Supplemented by reference TRBV5-1 and TRBJ1-3, the full variable domain reads KAGVTQTPRYLIKTRGQQVTLSCSPISGHRSVSWYQQTPGQGLQFLFEYFSETQRNKGNFPGRFSGRQFSNSRSEMNVSTLELGDSALYLCASSSTGAGNTIYFGEGSWLTVV.

This chain joins TRBV28 and TRBJ2-7, with D perhaps TRBD2 (6 bases). Looked up from germline, CDR1 is MDHEN and CDR2 is SYDVKM. V lost 2 bases to trimming and J lost 3 bases, with 29 bases between them. The CDR3 loop spans 20 amino acids. CDR3 nucleotides: TGTGCCAGCAGTTTAACGAACACTCGACTAGAGTATTCCGAAGACTACGAGCAGTACTTC. It translates to CASSLTNTRLEYSEDYEQYF.

The V gene is TRBV5-5, the J gene TRBJ1-1, with TRBD1 matching over 7 bases. V lost 4 bases to trimming and J lost 0 bases; unmatched junction nucleotides: 6. CDR3 size: 15 residues. The germline V gene has CDR1 SGHKS and CDR2 YYEKEE (reference sequence). The CDR3 sequence: CASSPAGTVNTEAFF. CDR3 bases: TGTGCCAGCAGCCCCGCCGGGACAGTGAACACTGAAGCTTTCTTT.

This clone was observed a single time. V gene TRBV24-1 combines with J gene TRBJ1-1, with TRBD1 matching 8 bases. The V gene's germline CDR1 is KGHDR and CDR2 SFDVKD. CDR3 size: 15 residues. Trimming took 7 bases from V and 1 from J; bases not matched to a gene: 7. For the CDR3, the DNA is TGTGCCACCAGGGCTCCCGGGACAGGGAACACTGAAGCTTTCTTT. It is translated as CATRAPGTGNTEAFF.

V usage is TRBV18 and J usage is TRBJ2-1, with TRBD2 matching 15 bases. The junction had 1 base not matched to a gene; V was cut back by 3 bases and J by 7 bases. Germline V gene sequence: CDR1 KGHSH, CDR2 LQKENI. This CDR3 has 15 residues. The CDR3 DNA sequence: TGTGCCAGCTCACCTGGACTAGCGGGAGGGAATGAGCAGTTCTTC. Translation gives CASSPGLAGGNEQFF.

The chain has TRBV28 and TRBJ2-7; maybe TRBD1 (5 bases). Trimming cost V 2 bases and J 7 bases, with 12 bases left between them. CDR1 and CDR2 (germline): MDHEN, SYDVKM. This CDR3 is 13 amino acids long. CDR3 residues: CASSLQGVGEQYF. The CDR3 region has the DNA TGTGCCAGCAGTTTACAGGGCGTAGGGGAGCAGTACTTC.

This rearrangement joins TRBV18 to TRBJ1-1; no clear D gene. The CDR3 totals 13 residues. Germline values: CDR1 KGHSH, CDR2 LQKENI. V was cut by 8 bases and J by 0 bases, with 10 bases left in between. The CDR3 DNA follows: TGTGCCAGCACCGACTCCATGAACACTGAAGCTTTCTTT. Its protein product is CASTDSMNTEAFF.

This clone was picked up a small number of times. The CDR3 DNA reads TGCGCCAGCAGCTTGAATTCAGGGGACGGAGAGACCCAGTACTTC. Its translation is CASSLNSGDGETQYF. V usage is TRBV5-1 and J usage is TRBJ2-5; D is perhaps TRBD1 (6 bases). CDR1 and CDR2 from the germline V gene are SGHRS and YFSETQ. The CDR3 is 15 residues long. Trimming stripped 1 base from V and 4 bases from J, with 14 bases between.

The rearrangement uses TRBV13 and TRBJ2-5; TRBD1 matches 7 bases. J lost 9 bases, V lost 5 bases, and 15 bases had no gene match. The germline gives CDR1 PRHDT, CDR2 FYEKMQ (reference sequence). The CDR3 runs 15 residues. CDR3 bases: TGTGCCAGCAGCACCGGGACAGTGGGGCGGATGGCCCAGTACTTC. It yields the protein CASSTGTVGRMAQYF.

The rearrangement joins TRBV7-2 to TRBJ2-5; TRBD1 is a possible D gene (6 bases). CDR1 and CDR2 from the germline V gene are SGHTA and FQGNSA. Trimming cost V 2 bases and J 5 bases, with 21 bases left between them. The CDR3 consists of 17 residues. The CDR3 spells CASSLRGSAYRGETQYF. The DNA of the CDR3 is TGTGCCAGCAGCTTAAGGGGGTCAGCCTACCGCGGGGAGACCCAGTACTTC.

This chain joins TRBV5-1 and TRBJ1-4; 8 nucleotides line up with TRBD1. The V and J ends lost 0 bases and 2 bases, in that order; junction bases with no gene match: 6. CDR1 is SGHRS, CDR2 YFSETQ, per germline. This CDR3 has 17 amino acids. CDR3 protein: CASSLAQGADTNEKLFF. In nucleotides, the CDR3 is TGCGCCAGCAGCTTGGCCCAGGGGGCAGATACTAATGAAAAACTGTTTTTT.

This clone is labeled as medium-sized. The genes are TRBV6-5 and TRBJ2-2; the D is unclear. Germline V gene sequence: CDR1 MNHEY, CDR2 SVGAGI. This CDR3 has 14 residues. V was cut by 2 bases and J by 5 bases, with 9 bases left in between. CDR3 sequence (DNA): TGTGCCAGCAGTTACACTGTGGAGACCGGGGAGCTGTTTTTT. Translated: CASSYTVETGELFF.

CDR3 sequence: CASSYTWRQGSEKLFF. The CDR3 DNA reads TGTGCCAGCAGTTACACTTGGAGACAGGGGTCTGAAAAACTGTTTTTT. The chain has TRBV6-5 and TRBJ1-4; 8 bases map to TRBD1. The germline V gene has CDR1 MNHEY and CDR2 SVGAGI. V dropped 2 bases and J dropped 7; count of bases not matched to a gene: 9. There are 16 residues in the CDR3.

This clone was found many times. The V call is TRBV15, the J call TRBJ1-5; 7 bases agree with TRBD1. The CDR3 has 17 residues. The V gene's germline CDR1 is LNHNV and CDR2 YYDKDF (reference sequence). Trimming cost V 3 bases and J 7 bases; bases outside gene matches: 15. CDR3: CATSRVVGQEWFQPQHF. The CDR3 DNA is TGTGCCACCAGCAGGGTTGTCGGACAGGAGTGGTTCCAGCCCCAGCATTTT.

There are a few counts of this clone. The CDR3 DNA reads as TGTGCCAGCAGCTCCCCGGCGGGCCTAGGGGCTTTCTTT. Translating it yields CASSSPAGLGAFF. The chain carries TRBV7-9 and TRBJ1-1; D remains unclear. Germline V CDR1 and CDR2: SEHNR, FQNEAQ (reference sequence). This CDR3 spans 13 amino acids. V was pared by 4 bases and J by 11 bases, with 17 bases between.

This clone turned up a few times. J is TRBJ1-4 and V is TRBV5-4; D unresolved. This CDR3 is 14 amino acids long. V was trimmed by 7 bases and J by 3 bases, leaving 13 bases between them. Germline V gene data show CDR1 as SGHNT and CDR2 as YYREEE (reference sequence). In DNA form, the CDR3 reads TGTGCCAGCTCCGTCCTGGCAGCTAATGAAAAACTGTTTTTT. Its translation: CASSVLAANEKLFF.

The chain uses TRBV19 and TRBJ2-7, with 10 bases that match TRBD2. The germline V gene encodes CDR1 LNHDA and CDR2 SQIVND (reference sequence). The CDR3 consists of 18 residues. J was trimmed by 2 bases and V by 0 bases; bases with no gene match: 10. This CDR3 reads CASSIDLYGLAGAYEQYF. The CDR3 nucleotides are TGTGCCAGTAGTATAGATCTTTACGGGCTAGCGGGAGCCTACGAGCAGTACTTC.

J is TRBJ1-2 and V is TRBV21-1; TRBD1, the D gene given by the table, was not confirmed from the DNA. TRBV21-1 is marked as a pseudogene. This CDR3 is built from 15 residues. CDR3 nucleotides: TGTGCCAGCCGAAGAGAACCAGGGGTGCGGTATGGCTACACCTTC. Protein sequence: CASRREPGVRYGYTF.

The rearrangement uses TRBV11-2 and TRBJ2-7, with 7 bases fitting TRBD2. CDR3 size: 17 residues. Germline loops: CDR1 SGHAT, CDR2 FQNNGV. Trimming cost V 1 base and J 5 bases; bases outside gene matches: 14. The CDR3 spells CASSLVLREWEGDEQYF. Written as DNA, the CDR3 is TGTGCCAGCAGCTTAGTCCTCCGGGAGTGGGAGGGAGACGAGCAGTACTTC.

CDR3: CASSSLAGVGYNEQFF. The DNA of the CDR3 is TGTGCCAGCTCATCCCTAGCGGGAGTAGGTTACAATGAGCAGTTCTTC. The V and J genes are TRBV18 and TRBJ2-1, with 10 bases aligning to TRBD2. Germline V gene lookup returns CDR1 KGHSH and CDR2 LQKENI. V lost 5 bases, J lost 4 bases, and 8 bases stayed unmatched. The CDR3 contains 16 residues. Together with reference TRBV18 and TRBJ2-1, the CDR3 gives the full variable domain: NAGVMQNPRHLVRRRGQEARLRCSPMKGHSHVYWYRQLPEEGLKFMVYLQKENIIDESGMPKERFSAEFPKEGPSILRIQQVVRGDSAAYFCASSSLAGVGYNEQFFGPGTRLTVL.

V and J are TRBV24-1 and TRBJ2-4; weak D call: TRBD1 (8 bases). CDR1 is KGHDR, CDR2 SFDVKD, per germline. The CDR3 consists of 14 residues. V dropped 4 bases and J dropped 8 bases, with 14 bases sitting between them. The CDR3 loop is CATSERTGRDIQYF. The CDR3 nucleotides are TGTGCCACCAGTGAAAGGACAGGGAGGGACATTCAGTACTTC.

V and J are TRBV28 and TRBJ1-2, with D perhaps matching TRBD1 (5 bases). V lost 3 bases and J lost 2, with 10 bases in between. CDR3 size: 14 residues. The germline V gene encodes CDR1 MDHEN and CDR2 SYDVKM. DNA for the CDR3: TGTGCCAGCAGTTTTGGGGGGGGGAACTATGGCTACACCTTC. This translates into CASSFGGGNYGYTF.

The rearrangement uses TRBV11-2 and TRBJ1-1, with TRBD1 identical over 7 bases. V was clipped by 4 bases and J by 1 base; unmatched bases: 3. The CDR3 length is 14 residues. CDR1 is SGHAT and CDR2 is FQNNGV in the germline V gene. The CDR3 nucleotides are TGTGCCAGCAGCTCTGGACAGGCGAACACTGAAGCTTTCTTT. It encodes CASSSGQANTEAFF.

CDR3 region: CSASNRQGLTKNIQYF. CDR3 bases: TGCAGTGCTAGTAACCGACAGGGGTTAACCAAAAACATTCAGTACTTC. This rearrangement joins TRBV20-1 to TRBJ2-4; 8 nucleotides agree with TRBD1. The CDR3 spans 16 residues. CDR1 is DFQATT, CDR2 SNEGSKA, per germline (reference sequence). Trimming took 3 bases from V and 2 from J; bases not matched to a gene: 9.

This chain links TRBV7-2 with TRBJ2-1; D perhaps matches TRBD2 (7 bases). This CDR3 comprises 14 residues. V dropped 4 bases and J dropped 6 bases, with 13 bases sitting between them. In germline, CDR1 is SGHTA, CDR2 FQGNSA. The CDR3 DNA reads as TGTGCCAGCAGCTACCTAGGGGGGGGCAATGAGCAGTTCTTC. As protein: CASSYLGGGNEQFF.

V and J are TRBV6-5 and TRBJ2-2, with TRBD1 as a possible D gene (5 bases). CDR1 is MNHEY and CDR2 is SVGAGI in the germline V gene. Trimming stripped 5 bases from V and 7 bases from J, with 14 bases between. This CDR3 has 14 amino acids. CDR3 in amino acids: CASSSSQGFGELFF. Written as DNA, the CDR3 is TGTGCCAGCAGTAGTTCTCAGGGTTTCGGGGAGCTGTTTTTT.

J is TRBJ1-5 and V is TRBV7-2, with D perhaps matching TRBD1 (5 bases). V shed 5 bases and J shed 4 bases, with 18 bases lying between them. The CDR3 length is 16 residues. The germline CDR1 and CDR2 sequences are SGHTA and FQGNSA. The CDR3, as DNA: TGTGCCAGCAGCAGACACAGGACGCCCGGAAATCAGCCCCAGCATTTT. It specifies CASSRHRTPGNQPQHF. The full variable domain, its missing parts supplied by reference TRBV7-2 and TRBJ1-5, is GAGVSQSPSNKVTEKGKDVELRCDPISGHTALYWYRQSLGQGLEFLIYFQGNSAPDKSGLPSDRFSAERTGGSVSTLTIQRTQQEDSAVYLCASSRHRTPGNQPQHFGDGTRLSIL.

The gene calls are TRBV6-4 and TRBJ2-7, with 10 bases lining up with TRBD2. Germline values: CDR1 MRHNA, CDR2 SNTAGT. V shed 6 bases and J 8 bases; nucleotides not matched to a gene: 13. The CDR3 covers 15 residues. CDR3 DNA sequence: TGTGCCAGCAGGCCTAAAGGCCTAGCGGGAGTCAAGCAGTACTTC. Residues: CASRPKGLAGVKQYF.